This TCR beta chain derives from a study of CD8+ T cells in alopecia areata. Overall study context: Severity was scored as percentage of affected scalp area in treated patients.

Treatment defined: oral pan-JAK inhibitor, 5-10 mg twice daily. The length of the CDR3 is 12 residues. V lost 3 bases, J lost 8 bases, and 11 bases lay in between. Germline-derived CDR1 and CDR2 are GTSNPN and SVGIG (reference sequence). The authors extracted RNA and reverse transcribed it into cDNA as the sequencing template. Method: immunoSEQ multiplex PCR; TCRdb's copy keeps in-frame clones and lacks some. There are 80,000 to 100,000 clones in the sample; about 40% occur only once, and around 20% lies in the top ten. The sequence derives from a human donor with alopecia areata. The sample here was CD8+ T cells sorted from blood, taken at week 24, from a patient treated with tofacitinib. The chain is built from TRBV30 and TRBJ2-1; D unclear. The CDR3 region has the DNA TGTGCCTGGAGGGCCCGGGTCGATGAGCAGTTCTTC. This codes for CAWRARVDEQFF.